Detailed here is one TCR beta chain. Its antigen is as yet unknown. After removal of 8 bases from V and 4 bases from J, the junction contained 5 bases not matched to a gene. The CDR3 is 14 residues long. In germline, CDR1 is MNHEY, CDR2 SVGAGI. The data originate from a study of T cells after yellow fever vaccination. Across the study: Fractions low in cell number were prepared with SMART-Seq v4 Ultra Low Input. Whole-study results and caveats: A weaker but faster secondary response was observed, peaking on day 5 versus 15. CD4 and CD8 compartments shared a small share of clonotypes.

5'RACE template switching produced TCR cDNA carrying a universal primer site and UMIs. In TCRdb, the 5' RACE reads were re-called with MiXCR into one record per CDR3 protein. The sample contains 350,000 to 550,000 distinct CDR3 sequences, around 20% of which appear only once. This chain uses TRBV6-5 with TRBJ2-2; 9 bases fit TRBD1. This TCR was recovered from a young man who received the YFV17D yellow fever vaccine. The source was PBMCs, collected before the yellow fever booster vaccination. The CDR3 region is CASFGTGTTGELFF. The CDR3 DNA is TGTGCCAGCTTCGGGACAGGGACCACCGGGGAGCTGTTTTTT.